A single sample gave rise to the 27 T cell receptor beta chains below, sequenced in a study of beta chain features in type 1 diabetes. Since all of the isolated RNA was reverse transcribed, expressed TCRB transcripts were what got sequenced. Clones were read by immunoSEQ multiplex PCR, and TCRdb kept only the in-frame ones, dropping some. This sample has roughly 400,000 clones; roughly 14% occur once, and the top ten carry about 0.034%. Sequenced input: naive CD4+ T cells from blood. Every receptor here comes from a man aged 30 to 39 in good health.

The chain has TRBV7-6 and TRBJ2-1; D may be TRBD1 or TRBD2 (5 bases each). The CDR3 has 14 amino acids. In germline, CDR1 is SGHVS, CDR2 FNYEAQ. The V end lost 4 bases, the J end lost 9 bases, and 16 bases lay between the germline ends. This chain's CDR3 is CASSYDLGDGEQFF. The CDR3 DNA is TGTGCCAGCAGCTACGACCTCGGGGACGGTGAGCAGTTCTTC.

The chain carries TRBV5-5 and TRBJ2-3; 10 nucleotides line up with TRBD1. V trimming: 3 bases; J trimming: 4 bases; junction bases outside the gene matches: 2. Germline V gives CDR1 SGHKS, CDR2 YYEKEE (reference sequence). The CDR3 runs to 14 residues. CDR3 nucleotide sequence: TGTGCCAGCAGCTCCGGGACAGGGGCAGATACGCAGTATTTT. It translates to CASSSGTGADTQYF.

The chain uses TRBV7-2 and TRBJ1-1; tentatively, D is TRBD1 (5 bases). The ends were cut back, 5 bases at V and 6 bases at J, with 19 bases in the middle. Looked up from germline, CDR1 is SGHTA and CDR2 is FQGNSA. This CDR3 comprises 15 residues. The CDR3 region is CASSPGRDRGSEAFF. CDR3 in DNA: TGTGCCAGCAGCCCGGGGAGAGACAGAGGGTCTGAAGCTTTCTTT.

This clone was counted between two and nine times. The chain joins TRBV11-2 to TRBJ2-7; 7 bases align to TRBD2. This CDR3 is 14 amino acids long. J gave up 6 bases and V 4 bases, and 9 bases lay outside the gene matches. Germline V gene lookup returns CDR1 SGHAT and CDR2 FQNNGV. The CDR3 protein is CASSSALALGEQYV. The CDR3 DNA sequence: TGTGCCAGCAGCTCAGCACTAGCGTTGGGCGAGCAGTACGTC.

The rearrangement uses TRBV7-2 and TRBJ2-7, with 9 bases lining up with TRBD1. The junction had 6 bases not matched to a gene; V was cut back by 1 base and J by 2 bases. The germline V gene has CDR1 SGHTA and CDR2 FQGNSA. The CDR3 runs 16 residues. DNA of the CDR3: TGTGCCAGCAGCTTAGTCCCGGGACAGGGTGCCTACGAGCAGTACGTC. It is translated as CASSLVPGQGAYEQYV.

This clone was seen only a few times. The rearrangement links TRBV6-1 to TRBJ2-3; D unclear. This CDR3 comprises 18 residues. Germline V gives CDR1 MNHNS, CDR2 SASEGT. V lost 0 bases and J 4 bases, leaving 20 bases between the germline ends. Here the CDR3 DNA reads TGTGCCAGCAGTGAAGCAGTAGAACGGATCCGTTGGGCAGATACGCAGTATTTT. Encoded protein: CASSEAVERIRWADTQYF.

The chain uses TRBV7-8 and TRBJ2-3, with D perhaps TRBD2 (6 bases). The V end was cut by 1 base, the J end by 0 bases, with 14 bases between. Germline CDR1 is SGHVS and CDR2 is FQNEAQ. The CDR3 has 17 amino acids. DNA for the CDR3: TGTGCCAGCAGCTTAGTCCGCTGGCGGGGCAGCACAGATACGCAGTATTTT. It translates to CASSLVRWRGSTDTQYF.

The table lists this clone with a few counts. The V call is TRBV25-1, the J call TRBJ2-5; 10 bases line up with TRBD1. The CDR3 length is 18 residues. The V gene's germline CDR1 is MGHDK and CDR2 SYGVNS. Losses at the gene ends were 3 bases for V and 5 bases for J; bases not matched to a gene: 15. The CDR3 DNA follows: TGTGCCAGCAGTGACCCCGGACAGGGGGGATTTTCCGAGGAGACCCAGTACTTC. Encoded protein: CASSDPGQGGFSEETQYF. Looking up the rest from reference TRBV25-1 and TRBJ2-5 gives the full variable domain: EADIYQTPRYLVIGTGKKITLECSQTMGHDKMYWYQQDPGMELHLIHYSYGVNSTEKGDLSSESTVSRIRTEHFPLTLESARPSHTSQYLCASSDPGQGGFSEETQYFGPGTRLLVL.

A few counts support this clone. The CDR3 here is CSGVTGTYSYEQYF. CDR3 coding DNA: TGCAGCGGGGTGACAGGGACTTACTCCTACGAGCAGTACTTC. The J gene is TRBJ2-7, the V gene TRBV29-1, with a possible D match to TRBD1 (7 bases). Trimming took off 7 bases at V and 0 bases at J, with 16 bases between the two ends. Germline V lookup: CDR1 SQVTM, CDR2 ANQGSEA. This CDR3 is 14 amino acids long.

The rearrangement links TRBV30 to TRBJ2-1, with D possibly matching TRBD1 (6 bases). Per germline, CDR1 GTSNPN and CDR2 SVGIG (reference sequence). This CDR3 spans 14 amino acids. The V end lost 3 bases, the J end lost 6 bases, and 15 bases lay between the germline ends. CDR3 region: CAWSPDRLGNEQFF. The CDR3 nucleotides read TGTGCCTGGAGCCCCGACAGGCTCGGCAATGAGCAGTTCTTC.

This clone was counted a few times. The V call is TRBV30, the J call TRBJ1-5, with D perhaps matching TRBD1 (5 bases). The CDR3 runs 17 residues. Germline loops: CDR1 GTSNPN, CDR2 SVGIG (reference sequence). With 0 bases removed from V and 2 bases from J, the gap between germline ends came to 17 bases. CDR3 nucleotide sequence: TGTGCCTGGAGTGTACGATGGAGCGCGGGGGGCAATCAGCCCCAGCATTTT. This sequence encodes CAWSVRWSAGGNQPQHF.

The CDR3 is CASSLVWASTDTQYF. For the CDR3, the DNA is TGTGCCAGCAGCTTAGTGTGGGCCAGCACAGATACGCAGTATTTT. The J gene is TRBJ2-3, the V gene TRBV7-2; D unresolved. CDR1 and CDR2 from the germline V gene are SGHTA and FQGNSA. The V end was cut by 1 base, the J end by 0 bases, with 8 bases between. CDR3 length: 15 residues.

The chain recombines TRBV6-1 with TRBJ1-6; D may be TRBD1 (5 bases). CDR3 length: 14 residues. V was shortened by 7 bases and J by 6 bases, with 13 bases between the two germline ends. CDR1 is MNHNS and CDR2 is SASEGT in the germline V gene. This CDR3 is CASTEEQGNSPLHF. The CDR3 region has the DNA TGTGCCAGCACCGAGGAGCAGGGTAATTCACCCCTCCACTTT.

The chain uses TRBV11-3 and TRBJ2-1; D unresolved. The V end was cut by 0 bases, the J end by 5 bases, with 11 bases between. Germline V CDR1 and CDR2: SGHNT, YENEEA. The CDR3 runs 15 residues. CDR3 nucleotides: TGTGCCAGCAGCTTAGAACAGCGAATAAACAATGAGCAGTTCTTC. Its protein product is CASSLEQRINNEQFF. The variable domain in full, completed from reference TRBV11-3 and TRBJ2-1, reads EAGVVQSPRYKIIEKKQPVAFWCNPISGHNTLYWYLQNLGQGPELLIRYENEEAVDDSQLPKDRFSAERLKGVDSTLKIQPAELGDSAVYLCASSLEQRINNEQFFGPGTRLTVL.

The V gene is TRBV6-5, the J gene TRBJ2-7; no clear D. The germline V gene encodes CDR1 MNHEY and CDR2 SVGAGI. The CDR3 has 15 amino acids. V lost 2 bases and J 2 bases, leaving 13 bases between the germline ends. DNA of the CDR3: TGTGCCAGCAGTTACGGTGACGGTCTGACCTACGAGCAGTACTTC. Protein product: CASSYGDGLTYEQYF.

The rearrangement uses TRBV19 and TRBJ2-5, with TRBD1 as a possible D gene (6 bases). V lost 5 bases, J lost 5 bases, and 12 bases lay in between. CDR1 LNHDA and CDR2 SQIVND come from the germline V gene (reference sequence). This CDR3 is built from 13 residues. CDR3 bases: TGTGCCAGTAGTCGAGGGGGTCGGGAGACCCAGTACTTC. Translated, it gives CASSRGGRETQYF.

The rearrangement uses TRBV2 and TRBJ2-5; D remains ambiguous. Deletions cut 8 bases from V and 3 bases from J, with 7 bases between. There are 11 residues in the CDR3. Germline CDR1 reads SNHLY; CDR2 reads FYNNEI. As DNA, the CDR3 is TGTGCCAGCCGGTTGGAAGAGACCCAGTACTTC. This translates into CASRLEETQYF.

This clone has more than one count but fewer than ten. The genes are TRBV11-2 and TRBJ2-1; D remains ambiguous. The germline CDR1 and CDR2 sequences are SGHAT and FQNNGV. The CDR3 length is 17 residues. The V and J ends lost 3 bases and 11 bases respectively, with 26 bases between them. This CDR3 reads CASSFVANSLSTRQQFF. CDR3 DNA: TGTGCCAGCAGCTTTGTGGCGAACAGCTTATCCACCCGACAGCAGTTCTTC.

This clone was recorded a few times. The chain links TRBV15 to TRBJ2-4; TRBD1 might be the D (6 bases). Deletions cut 0 bases from V and 0 bases from J, with 9 bases between. This CDR3 contains 16 residues. CDR1 is LNHNV, CDR2 YYDKDF, per germline (reference sequence). The CDR3 region has the DNA TGTGCCACCAGCAGAGAAGGGGGATTAGCCAAAAACATTCAGTACTTC. This encodes CATSREGGLAKNIQYF. Combining the CDR3 with reference TRBV15 and TRBJ2-4 gives the whole variable domain DAMVIQNPRYQVTQFGKPVTLSCSQTLNHNVMYWYQQKSSQAPKLLFHYYDKDFNNEADTPDNFQSRRPNTSFCFLDIRSPGLGDTAMYLCATSREGGLAKNIQYFGAGTRLSVL.

The V call is TRBV4-1, the J call TRBJ2-1; D perhaps matches TRBD2 (6 bases). CDR1 and CDR2 (germline): MGHRA, YSYEKL. This CDR3 comprises 17 residues. The V end lost 0 bases, the J end lost 4 bases, and 16 bases lay between the germline ends. This CDR3 is CASSQEGGLPSYNEQFF. DNA of the CDR3: TGCGCCAGCAGCCAAGAAGGAGGGCTGCCGAGTTACAATGAGCAGTTCTTC.

Note on this clone: Other nucleotide sequences from this sample produce the same CDR3. V and J are TRBV7-2 and TRBJ2-7, with D tentatively TRBD1 (6 bases). Germline V gene lookup returns CDR1 SGHTA and CDR2 FQGNSA. V gave up 0 bases and J gave up 4 bases, with 7 bases separating them. CDR3 length equals 13 residues. CDR3 DNA sequence: TGTGCCAGCAGCTTAGCGCAGGGGTACGAGCAGTACGTC. Its translation is CASSLAQGYEQYV.

The V and J genes are TRBV14 and TRBJ2-7, with no clear D. The CDR3 is 12 residues long. The germline gives CDR1 SGHDN, CDR2 FVKESK. V lost 2 bases, J lost 5 bases, and 7 bases lay in between. The CDR3 is CASSQTTNEQYV. The DNA of the CDR3 is TGTGCCAGCAGCCAAACCACCAACGAGCAGTACGTC.

The V and J genes are TRBV7-9 and TRBJ2-1; D perhaps matches TRBD2 (5 bases). The V and J ends lost 1 base and 5 bases respectively, with 15 bases between them. CDR1 and CDR2 from the germline V gene are SEHNR and FQNEAQ (reference sequence). The CDR3 contains 16 residues. The CDR3 region has the DNA TGTGCCAGCAGCTTAGTCCACAGCGCGGGCAACAATGAGCAGTTCTTC. It specifies CASSLVHSAGNNEQFF.

The rearrangement uses TRBV2 and TRBJ1-4; D might be TRBD1 (6 bases). Per germline, CDR1 SNHLY and CDR2 FYNNEI. The V gene lost 9 bases and the J gene lost 8 bases, with 13 bases spanning the gap. This CDR3 is 12 amino acids long. CDR3 in DNA: TGTGCCAGTGAACAGGGCGGGGAAAAACTGTTTTTT. Amino acid sequence: CASEQGGEKLFF. Combining the CDR3 with reference TRBV2 and TRBJ1-4 gives the whole variable domain EPEVTQTPSHQVTQMGQEVILRCVPISNHLYFYWYRQILGQKVEFLVSFYNNEISEKSEIFDDQFSVERPDGSNFTLKIRSTKLEDSAMYFCASEQGGEKLFFGSGTQLSVL.

A few counts support this clone. This chain uses TRBV4-2 with TRBJ1-3, with 7 positions matching TRBD1. Germline V gene data show CDR1 as LGHNA and CDR2 as YNFKEQ. The CDR3 is 16 residues long. The trim removed 2 bases at V and 2 bases at J, leaving 6 bases unmatched. The CDR3 sequence is CASSQQVDRAGNTIYF. The CDR3, as DNA: TGTGCCAGCAGCCAACAAGTAGACAGGGCTGGAAACACCATATATTTT.

In its sample, this clone was seen a few times. This chain joins TRBV19 and TRBJ1-2, with D maybe TRBD1 (5 bases). The V and J ends lost 7 bases and 4 bases respectively, with 13 bases between them. This CDR3 is built from 13 residues. Germline assignment: CDR1 LNHDA and CDR2 SQIVND (reference sequence). Here the CDR3 DNA reads TGTGCCAGTACGGTCGGGGGTAGCTATGGCTACACCTTC. As protein: CASTVGGSYGYTF.

This clone turned up a few times. The chain recombines TRBV7-2 with TRBJ2-7; D gene unclear. Trimming stripped 6 bases from V and 6 bases from J, with 18 bases between. Germline values: CDR1 SGHTA, CDR2 FQGNSA. The CDR3 totals 14 residues. CDR3 coding DNA: TGTGCCAGCAGTACCCGGGCCGAAAGTGGCGAGCAGTACGTC. Amino acid sequence: CASSTRAESGEQYV.